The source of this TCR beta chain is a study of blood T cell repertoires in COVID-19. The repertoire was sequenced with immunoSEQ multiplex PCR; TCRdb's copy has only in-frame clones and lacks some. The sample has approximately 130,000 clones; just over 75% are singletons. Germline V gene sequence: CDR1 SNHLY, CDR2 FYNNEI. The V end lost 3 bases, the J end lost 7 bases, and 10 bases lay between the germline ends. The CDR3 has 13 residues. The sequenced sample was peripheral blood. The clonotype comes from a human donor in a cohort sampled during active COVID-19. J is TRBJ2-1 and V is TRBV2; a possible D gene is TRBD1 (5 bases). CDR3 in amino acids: CASSEAGWNEQFF. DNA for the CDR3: TGTGCCAGCAGTGAGGCAGGGTGGAATGAGCAGTTCTTC.